This T cell receptor beta chain is from a study of blood T cell repertoires in COVID-19. Whole-study context: Sites in the United States, Italy and Spain provided acute and convalescent COVID-19 samples. Nucleic acid was either cDNA or gDNA, and it came from T cells, B-cell-depleted T cells, or PBMCs.

Per the original data handling: Scientists estimated how many nucleated cells there were by amplifying reference gene primers. The protocol was immunoSEQ multiplex PCR, while the TCRdb copy is restricted to in-frame clones and leaves out a portion. That table furnishes V, J and clone size, whereas the DNA furnished D and trimming. The repertoire holds about 76,000 clones, with less than 90% as singletons. The CDR3 totals 13 residues. Losses at the gene ends were 2 bases for V and 5 bases for J; bases not matched to a gene: 2. This rearrangement joins TRBV12-3 or TRBV12-4 to TRBJ1-1, with 7 bases identical to TRBD1. The receptor was derived from a human donor in a cohort sampled during active COVID-19. Sequenced input: peripheral blood. CDR3 coding DNA: TGTGCCAGCAGTTTAACAGGGGAAACTGAAGCTTTCTTT. This gives the protein CASSLTGETEAFF.